Included here is one T cell receptor beta chain sequence, with context. The antigen it recognizes is unknown. Base qualities are not at hand, and no much larger clone is one base apart. The sample holds other DNA sequences that translate to the same CDR3. This sample is part of a study of cytomegalovirus exposure and HLA in healthy donors (dated by TCRdb to between 2016 and 2019). Broadly, across the study: According to an earlier analysis of a few hundred of the donors, 200 million or so T cells yielded 117 million unique TCR beta sequences and more than 250 Gb of sequence data. Roughly 300 gigabases of sequencing data and 75 million to 85 million unique TCR sequences made up an early release that covered over 550 HLA-typed donors. Of the 300 to 500 genotyped donors, over 80% were placed in the genetic ancestry cluster associated with self-reported Caucasian donors. The study aimed to test whether cataloging public T cell receptors could reveal signatures of past pathogen exposure. The T cell repertoires of roughly 660 subjects were profiled by immunosequencing and related to cytomegalovirus serostatus. Along with the roughly 670-subject first cohort, a separate validation cohort of over a hundred different subjects was used. The study combined high-throughput TCR immunosequencing, statistical association of individual TCRs with disease status, and machine learning to predict cytomegalovirus infection status. A later analysis re-examined previously published TCR beta repertoires from 500 to 700 donors and added high-resolution HLA genotyping to investigate patterns of TCR occurrence. In the later analysis, no new phenotypic data were used to find candidate immune exposures; instead, reliance was placed on TCR beta sequences and their occurrence across donors. To decide whether each TCR beta V gene segment behaved as functional or pseudogenic, an earlier analysis of approximately 620 of the donors relied on high-throughput TCR beta sequencing. Donor age, sex, ethnicity and CMV serostatus were compiled alongside the repertoire data. A later genetic analysis took genome-wide SNP genotypes for about 65% of the roughly 670 donors and used that subset as a discovery cohort. Every discovery cohort repertoire had been produced on one sequencing platform. Both class I and class II loci were covered by HLA typing, at four-digit resolution. Typing coverage differed by locus: A, B, C, DRB1 and DQB1 were typed in about 620-630 donors, DQA1 in about 550, DPA1 in some 610, and DPB1 in around 440. Several DR-DQ haplotypes were handled as single units for association and clustering because linkage in the cohort was strong. Among about 390 genotyped donors of the cohort, an average of roughly 240,000 unique TCR beta nucleotide sequences were sequenced per donor, about a sixth of them non-productive. The paper's findings and limits, for the study overall: A cluster of highly shared sequence variants was judged likely to be a technical artifact of the sequencing pipeline. Some 15 rarely observed V segments, including chromosome 9 orphons, were excluded from the earlier analysis of several hundred of the donors because counts were too low. Some IMGT-functional V segments, including TRBV6-2 and TRBV6-3, could not be distinguished by the 87-base-pair reads and were therefore excluded. In a later genetic analysis, fewer N-insertions in productive TCRs were reported among donors in an Asian-associated ancestry cluster than the approximately 630-donor mean. Specific HLA alleles were associated with roughly 16,000 TCR beta sequences at a false discovery rate of 0.05 in a later analysis. According to a later analysis, TCR association rates differed among HLA loci, with DRB1 alleles showing the most associated TCRs and HLA-C alleles showing the fewest. Correlated functional status among segregating V segments might reflect linkage disequilibrium, but an unknown experimental factor could not be ruled out. Sequencing depth was assumed to be roughly uniform across donors in the presence/absence analyses, though that assumption may not hold. In a later analysis, several top co-occurrence clusters were reported to appear linked to parvovirus B19, influenza, CMV and Epstein-Barr virus. Cytomegalovirus status was reported to be diagnosed by the classifier with high specificity and sensitivity in both the original and validation cohorts. A later genetic analysis associated a missense DCLRE1C variant with V-gene and J-gene trimming of TCR beta chains, and an independent cohort replicated the association. Most CMV-associated TCR beta chains appeared to be HLA-restricted in a later analysis, and the HLA associations seemed to be driven largely by CMV exposure. According to the authors, the approach could potentially be generalized to other disease states and immunological phenotypes. This cohort had only TCR beta chains sequenced, and the lack of alpha or paired-chain data limited which features could be detected. A few of the identified cytomegalovirus-associated TCR beta chains were confirmed in vitro to be specific for cytomegalovirus antigens. Strong co-occurrence of HLA alleles, especially DR and DQ, made assigning TCR associations to individual alleles difficult. Because HLA typing was unavailable for some donors at each locus, only the typed subset was used in association tests. In a later analysis, HLA-associated TCR beta chains showed more clonal expansion and lower generation probabilities than non-associated chains that were equally common. The study listed 164 TCR beta chains as associated with cytomegalovirus. Across donors, most TCR sequences were observed very rarely, whereas some public TCRs were present in many individuals. A further reported finding was that TCR beta sequences accurately predicted the HLA-A and HLA-B alleles for most subjects in the first cohort. In an earlier analysis of approximately 590 of the donors, most TCR beta V segments appeared in productive rearrangements about 90% or about 30% of the time, broadly matching IMGT annotations. For the cohort, immune exposure information was limited to CMV serostatus.

The cohort consisted of 670 or so healthy bone marrow donors. Cohort members were all nominally healthy when sampled, although unrecorded immune exposures were likely present. CMV serostatus was positive for more than 250 and negative for about half of the 666 cohort members, and was not recorded for this donor. Every donor gave a peripheral blood sample, and the peripheral blood mononuclear cells from that sample were used for TCR beta sequencing. The Qiagen DNeasy Blood Extraction Kit was used to extract genomic DNA from the blood cell samples. The CDR3 starts with the cysteine, ends with the phenylalanine, and has 15 residues. Just CDR3 DNA is preserved here, 45 bases in frame from base 1. As encoded in the germline V gene, CDR1 is MNHNS while CDR2 is SASEGT. The germline V and J ends show losses of 6 bases and 2 bases respectively, and no gene match explains 9 bases of the junction. Library construction relied on the immunoSEQ multiplex PCR assay. For the multiplex PCR, a mixture combining 60 forward primers for TCR Vbeta segments and 13 reverse primers for TCR Jbeta segments was used. Amplification of the CDR3 region of rearranged TCR beta genes was performed with a multiplex PCR assay on genomic DNA. Amplified TCR beta libraries were sequenced as 87-base-pair reads on the Illumina HiSeq System. Per the source publication's procedure: A later analysis counted about 80 million unique TCR beta chains across the 650 to 700 repertoires, and some 12 million of these chains were shared by at least two donors. To remove PCR and sequencing errors, raw reads were error-corrected and collapsed into unique sequences using a nearest-neighbor algorithm that merged closely related sequences. V, D and J gene segments were assigned by aligning CDR3 sequences to IMGT reference sequences. For a sequence to be retained, a match of at least six nucleotides was required to both a V gene segment and a J gene segment. Rearrangements were classified as productive when the CDR3 lacked stop codons and remained in frame with V and J, and all other rearrangements were classified as non-productive. CDR3 was defined by IMGT convention, running from the second conserved V-encoded cysteine to the conserved J-encoded phenylalanine. The earlier analysis of more than 450 of the donors excluded sequences that lacked an unambiguous match to a single V gene segment. An earlier analysis of fewer than 650 of the donors classified V segments as functional when productive rearrangements were above 56.7% and as segregating when the standard deviation between donors was above 5%. A statistical classification framework was built for diagnosing cytomegalovirus status from the catalog of TCR beta chain sequences. In a later analysis, TCR nucleotide sequences were compared against IMGT/GENE-DB human TR gene sequences so that V and J genes could be assigned. In a later analysis, CDR3 sequences and most-parsimonious VDJ recombination scenarios were assigned using the TCRdist pipeline. In a later analysis, every TCR beta chain was defined by the combination of its CDR3 amino acid sequence and its V-gene family, and reads without a unique V-gene family were dropped. As a way to deal with suspected cross-contamination and a sequencing artifact, a later analysis dropped 500 to 700 nucleotide sequences that were highly shared and had low generation probability. In a later analysis, a clonal expansion index for each public chain was calculated from normalized within-repertoire ranks of inferred template counts. A later analysis computed generation probabilities with a VDJ recombination model fitted to out-of-frame rearrangements, and checked the results against IGoR. In a later analysis, hypergeometric tests were used to score TCR-TCR, TCR-HLA and TCR-CMV co-occurrence, with a repertoire-size bias correction applied to TCR pairs. A later analysis estimated false discovery rates by permuting HLA or CMV assignments 20 times. In a later analysis, co-occurring TCRs were grouped using DBSCAN, with TCRdist sequence similarity added in when clustering inside HLA-allele-positive subsets. Repertoires with fewer than 30,000 or more than 120,000 public chains were left out of co-occurrence clustering, as were a handful of repertoires with anomalous nucleotide sharing. Entries here come from immuneACCESS through TCRdb and include only in-frame sequences with V and J called. Some clones fail to appear in such tables; in the studies checked, an unresolved V gene covers under half of the shortfall, and the cause of the remainder is unknown. V, J and clone size derive from that table, while D and trimming were established from the DNA sequence. The sample has over 90,000 clones on record, 63% of them singletons. The ten biggest clones cover over 4% of the sample.

This sequence uses TRBV6-1 and TRBJ1-2; 7 central bases correspond to TRBD1. The sequencing sample was made of PBMCs. The TCR originated in a human donor in good health. DNA sequence: TGTGCCAGCAGGGGCCGGACAGGCGCGAACTATGGCTACACCTTC. Protein translation: CASRGRTGANYGYTF.